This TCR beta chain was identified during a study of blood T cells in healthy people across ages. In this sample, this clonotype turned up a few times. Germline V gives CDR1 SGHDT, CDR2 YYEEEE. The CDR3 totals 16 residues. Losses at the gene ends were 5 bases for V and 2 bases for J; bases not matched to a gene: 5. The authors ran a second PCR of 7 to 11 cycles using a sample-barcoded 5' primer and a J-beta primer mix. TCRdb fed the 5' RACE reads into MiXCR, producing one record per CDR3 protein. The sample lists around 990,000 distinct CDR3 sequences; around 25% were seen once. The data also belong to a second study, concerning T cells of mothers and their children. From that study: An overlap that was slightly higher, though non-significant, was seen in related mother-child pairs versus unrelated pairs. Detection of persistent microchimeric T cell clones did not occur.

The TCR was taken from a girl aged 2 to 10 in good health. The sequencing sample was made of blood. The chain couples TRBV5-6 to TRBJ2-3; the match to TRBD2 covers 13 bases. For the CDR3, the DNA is TGTGCCAGCAGGGGACTAGCGGGGCTGATCACAGATACGCAGTATTTT. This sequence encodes CASRGLAGLITDTQYF.